Included here is one TCR beta chain sequence, with context. The antigen is undetermined. V lost 0 bases and J lost 6, with 13 bases in between. Germline CDR1 SGHRS, CDR2 YFSETQ. The CDR3 is 15 amino acids. The data derive from a study of post-analysis software for immune sequencing data. About the research overall: The disease courses spanned relapsing-remitting, secondary progressive and progressive-relapsing forms of multiple sclerosis. Study-level results: Five or six TRBV segments appeared more often in patients than in controls, and TRBV5-6, TRBV5-1 and TRBV20-1 were among these. Batch-mates among the samples co-clustered strongly by F measure. Significantly decreased normalized Chao1 diversity was recorded for multiple sclerosis patients relative to controls.

Sequencing libraries made from TCR beta cDNA carried unique molecular identifiers. Input populations of about 0.9 to 10 million T cells gave rise to some 500,000 cDNA molecules. TCRdb recomputed calls from the PCR reads with MiXCR, one row per CDR3 protein. The sample contains hundreds of thousands of distinct CDR3 sequences, around 60% of which appear only once. The chain uses TRBV5-1 and TRBJ1-5; the D gene is possibly TRBD1 (5 bases). This clonotype originated in a girl aged 2 to 9 with multiple sclerosis. Sequencing used blood. CDR3 in amino acids: CASSLEPGTGQPQHF. The CDR3 bases are TGCGCCAGCAGCTTGGAGCCGGGCACAGGTCAGCCCCAGCATTTT.